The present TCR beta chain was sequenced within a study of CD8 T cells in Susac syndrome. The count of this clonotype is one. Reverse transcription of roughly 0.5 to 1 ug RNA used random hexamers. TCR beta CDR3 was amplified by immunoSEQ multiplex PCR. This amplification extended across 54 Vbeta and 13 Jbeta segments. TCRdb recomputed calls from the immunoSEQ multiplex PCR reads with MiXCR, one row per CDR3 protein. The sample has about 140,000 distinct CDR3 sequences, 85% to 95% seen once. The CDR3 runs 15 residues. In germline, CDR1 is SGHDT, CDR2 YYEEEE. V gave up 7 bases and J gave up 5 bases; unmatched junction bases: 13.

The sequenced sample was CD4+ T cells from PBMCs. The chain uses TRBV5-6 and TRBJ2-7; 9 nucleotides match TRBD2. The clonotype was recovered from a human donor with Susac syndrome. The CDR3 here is CASRWASSGTHEQYF. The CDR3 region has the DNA TGTGCCAGCCGCTGGGCGTCTAGCGGGACCCACGAGCAGTACTTC.